This entry lists 16 T cell receptor beta chains sequenced from one sample in a study of T cells in women clearing cervical HPV infection listed by TCRdb under 2018. The library was prepared using the immunoSEQ multiplex PCR assay. TCRdb holds this immuneACCESS table with in-frame rearrangements only. Some clones are missing; in checked studies, unresolved V genes explain under half, and the rest has no known cause. The table for this sample lists 40,000 or so clones. The ten largest clones represent roughly 5.8% of the sample. The specimen was blood buffy coat. These receptors were obtained from a woman aged 18 to 75 with a cervical HPV16 infection that either progressed to CIN3+ or cleared (not recorded which).

Notes on this clone: Read data end 3 residues before the CDR3 end; the end is taken from the germline J gene. The gene calls are TRBV30 and TRBJ2-2; 10 bases align to TRBD2. This CDR3 contains 15 residues. V gave up 1 base and J gave up 3 bases; unmatched junction bases: 2. Germline loops: CDR1 GTSNPN, CDR2 SVGIG (reference sequence). The sequenced CDR3 bases are TGTGCCTGGAGTGGGGGACTAGCGTACACCGGGGAG. This encodes CAWSGGLAYTGE. The entire CDR3 reads CAWSGGLAYTGELFF.

Concerning this clone: Coverage ceases 3 residues before the CDR3 finishes, and the germline J gene fills in the end. The rearrangement uses TRBV2 and TRBJ2-1; 14 bases are a match to TRBD2. Germline trimming cut 8 bases from V and 9 bases from J; bases unmatched to any gene: 9. Germline lookup yields CDR1 SNHLY and CDR2 FYNNEI. The CDR3 runs 15 residues. The CDR3 sequence: CASRRGLAGVGEQFF. The DNA read from the CDR3 is TGTGCCAGCCGAAGGGGACTAGCGGGAGTCGGTGAG.

On this clone itself: The read stops 3 residues short of the end of the CDR3; the missing end is completed from the germline J gene. The J gene is TRBJ2-7, the V gene TRBV11-3; 8 bases match TRBD1. The CDR3 covers 13 residues. CDR1 and CDR2 (germline): SGHNT, YENEEA. The trim removed 5 bases at V and 6 bases at J, leaving 6 bases unmatched. The CDR3 is CASSQGALGEQYF. CDR3 bases read: TGTGCCAGCAGCCAGGGGGCGCTGGGCGAG.

Regarding this clone: With the read ending 3 residues before the CDR3 end, the germline J gene is used to fill in that end. V gene TRBV11-2 combines with J gene TRBJ2-3, with 9 positions matching TRBD1. CDR3 length: 15 residues. Losses at the gene ends were 4 bases for V and 4 bases for J; bases not matched to a gene: 6. Germline CDR1 SGHAT, CDR2 FQNNGV. Partial CDR3 DNA: TGTGCCAGCAGCTGGGACAGGGCTTTTGCAGATACG. This sequence encodes CASSWDRAFADT. The full CDR3 is CASSWDRAFADTQYF.

As regards this clone: Read data end 3 residues before the CDR3 end; the end is taken from the germline J gene. This chain connects TRBV7-9 to TRBJ2-7; no clear D gene. Trimming stripped 5 bases from V and 0 bases from J, with 5 bases between. CDR3 size: 12 residues. Germline values: CDR1 SEHNR, CDR2 FQNEAQ (reference sequence). This chain's CDR3 is CASSLSSYEQYF. The sequenced part of the CDR3 DNA is TGTGCCAGCAGCCTAAGCTCCTACGAG.

As regards this clone: The CDR3 extends 3 residues past the end of the read, so its final part is completed from the germline J gene. This sequence joins TRBV20-1 and TRBJ2-2; D perhaps matches TRBD1 (5 bases). The CDR3 loop spans 13 amino acids. The germline gives CDR1 DFQATT, CDR2 SNEGSKA (reference sequence). Partial CDR3 DNA: TGCAGTGCTAGGGCCAGGGCTACCGAAAAG. Protein sequence: CSARARATEK. In full, the CDR3 is CSARARATEKLFF.

Of note for this clone: The CDR3 end falls 3 residues outside the read, so it is completed with the germline J gene. The chain couples TRBV6-2 or TRBV6-3 to TRBJ2-7; TRBD1 matches 9 bases. The germline V gene has CDR1 MNHEY and CDR2 SVGEGT. The CDR3 covers 14 residues. Trimming removed 4 bases from V and 4 bases from J; junction bases left unmatched: 5. The CDR3 is CASSSTDRGYEQYF. The part of the CDR3 DNA that was read is TGTGCCAGCAGTTCAACGGACAGGGGATACGAG.

Comment on this clone: From the germline J gene comes the end of the CDR3, since the read stops 3 residues before it. The J gene is TRBJ2-3, the V gene TRBV7-3; D is possibly TRBD2 (5 bases). CDR1 is SGHTA, CDR2 FQGTGA, per germline. The V gene lost 6 bases and the J gene lost 8 bases, with 15 bases spanning the gap. The CDR3 totals 13 residues. The CDR3 reads CASSISRAGTQYF. The part of the CDR3 DNA that was read is TGTGCCAGCAGTATTTCGAGGGCGGGTACG.

As for this clone: The CDR3 end is not reached by the read, which stops 3 residues before it; the germline J gene fills it in. V usage is TRBV19 and J usage is TRBJ1-1, with D perhaps TRBD1 (6 bases). The germline CDR1 and CDR2 sequences are LNHDA and SQIVND (reference sequence). The CDR3 totals 16 residues. V was trimmed by 7 bases and J by 0 bases, leaving 18 bases between them. The CDR3 loop reads CASTRGGGALNTEAFF. The CDR3 DNA, read in part, is TGTGCCAGTACCCGGGGTGGGGGGGCGTTGAACACTGAA.

In regard to this clone: The CDR3 end is not reached by the read, which stops 3 residues before it; the germline J gene fills it in. V gene TRBV20-1 combines with J gene TRBJ1-4; D is ambiguous. The CDR3 extends over 13 amino acids. CDR1 and CDR2 (germline): DFQATT, SNEGSKA (reference sequence). The chain's CDR3 is CSARDTNNSPLFF. Partial CDR3 DNA: TGCAGTGCTAGAGATACAAATAATTCACCA.

As regards this clone: The read falls 3 residues short of the CDR3 end, and the missing part is taken from the germline J gene. V gene TRBV18 combines with J gene TRBJ2-7; 9 bases agree with TRBD2. This CDR3 has 17 amino acids. Trimming at V came to 5 bases and at J to 5 bases, leaving 16 bases not matched to a gene. Germline V gene data show CDR1 as KGHSH and CDR2 as LQKENI. The sequenced CDR3 bases are TGTGCCAGCTCAATTGGGGGCGCCGCGGTAGCGGGAGACGAG. Its protein is CASSIGGAAVAGDE. The full CDR3 is CASSIGGAAVAGDEQYF.

Comment on this clone: The sequence runs out 3 residues before the end of the CDR3; the remainder is reconstructed from the germline J gene. The chain employs TRBV5-1 and TRBJ2-3, with TRBD1 matching 7 bases. V dropped 3 bases and J dropped 0; count of bases not matched to a gene: 4. CDR1 and CDR2 (germline): SGHRS, YFSETQ. CDR3 length equals 15 residues. The CDR3 loop is CASSSGTASTDTQYF. The sequenced part of the CDR3 DNA is TGCGCCAGCAGCTCAGGGACAGCTAGCACAGATACG.

Turning to this clone: Read data end 3 residues before the CDR3 end; the end is taken from the germline J gene. The gene calls are TRBV7-3 and TRBJ2-1, with 8 bases aligning to TRBD2. Germline V CDR1 and CDR2: SGHTA, FQGTGA. J lost 3 bases, V lost 6 bases, and 7 bases had no gene match. The CDR3 covers 15 residues. The CDR3 DNA, read in part, is TGTGCCAGCAGTGCCTCGGGACTAGACTACAATGAG. This translates into CASSASGLDYNE. From start to end, the CDR3 is CASSASGLDYNEQFF.

With regard to this clone: The read halts 3 residues ahead of the CDR3 end, with the missing end drawn from the germline J gene. The same CDR3 also results from other DNA sequences found in this sample. This rearrangement joins TRBV12-3 or TRBV12-4 to TRBJ2-1, with 8 bases lining up with TRBD2. The CDR3 contains 15 residues. The V and J ends lost 2 bases and 1 base, in that order; junction bases with no gene match: 1. The sequenced part of the CDR3 DNA is TGTGCCAGCAGTTTAACTAGCGGTTCCTACAATGAG. Its protein is CASSLTSGSYNE. The whole CDR3 sequence reads CASSLTSGSYNEQFF.

Note on this clone: The read gets to within 3 residues of the CDR3 end, and the germline J gene fills in the rest. The chain carries TRBV20-1 and TRBJ1-6; the match to TRBD1 covers 9 bases. Germline trimming cut 3 bases from V and 7 bases from J; bases unmatched to any gene: 1. Germline V lookup: CDR1 DFQATT, CDR2 SNEGSKA (reference sequence). The CDR3 spans 13 residues. The CDR3 loop reads CSASGTGNSPLHF. The DNA read from the CDR3 is TGCAGTGCTAGCGGGACAGGGAATTCACCC.

Turning to this clone: The read is 3 residues too short to cover the CDR3 end, so that end is filled in from the germline J gene. V is TRBV29-1 and J is TRBJ1-1; the D is unclear. The germline V and J ends were trimmed by 4 bases and 6 bases, with 12 bases remaining between them. The CDR3 consists of 12 residues. Germline-derived CDR1 and CDR2 are SQVTM and ANQGSEA. The CDR3: CSVVRGSSEAFF. Partial CDR3 DNA: TGCAGCGTTGTGAGAGGTTCTTCTGAA.